These 30 T cell receptor beta chains share one sample of origin, sequenced in a study of T cell repertoires in ileal Crohn's disease. Time point here: proximal margin of the surgical specimen (macroscopically non-inflamed). The assay was immunoSEQ multiplex PCR, and TCRdb's table has in-frame clones only and misses some. The table has several thousand clones, 70% to 75% seen once. The sample consisted of ileal tissue. These receptors were obtained from an adult with Crohn's disease.

This clone was picked up one time. The chain uses TRBV20-1 and TRBJ2-7; no clear D gene. This CDR3 has 11 amino acids. Germline V gives CDR1 DFQATT, CDR2 SNEGSKA (reference sequence). Trimming took off 6 bases at V and 5 bases at J, with 11 bases between the two ends. The CDR3 DNA follows: TGCAGTGCGGTGGACGCTCACGAGCAGTACTTC. Residues: CSAVDAHEQYF.

The chain employs TRBV5-1 and TRBJ2-3, with D maybe TRBD1 (7 bases). Between the trimmed V and J ends, which lost 0 bases and 6 bases, there was a span of 14 bases. In germline, CDR1 is SGHRS, CDR2 YFSETQ. The CDR3 consists of 15 residues. CDR3 DNA: TGCGCCAGCAGCTTGGCGGGCCAGGGGGGCGATACGCAGTATTTT. Translation: CASSLAGQGGDTQYF. The variable domain in full, completed from reference TRBV5-1 and TRBJ2-3, reads KAGVTQTPRYLIKTRGQQVTLSCSPISGHRSVSWYQQTPGQGLQFLFEYFSETQRNKGNFPGRFSGRQFSNSRSEMNVSTLELGDSALYLCASSLAGQGGDTQYFGPGTRLTVL.

This clone is deemed medium-sized. The chain uses TRBV27 and TRBJ1-1; a possible D gene is TRBD1 (6 bases). This CDR3 region has 14 residues. Germline V gene sequence: CDR1 MNHEY, CDR2 SMNVEV (reference sequence). The V gene lost 9 bases and the J gene lost 1 base, with 15 bases spanning the gap. CDR3 nucleotide sequence: TGTGCCAGTTATCGCCGAGGGGGGAACACTGAAGCTTTCTTT. This gives the protein CASYRRGGNTEAFF.

The chain combines TRBV7-2 with TRBJ2-7, with TRBD2 matching over 16 bases. Losses at the gene ends were 5 bases for V and 0 bases for J; bases not matched to a gene: 4. The V gene's germline CDR1 is SGHTA and CDR2 FQGNSA. CDR3 length: 17 residues. The CDR3 loop is CASSPGLAGGDSYEQYF. Written as DNA, the CDR3 is TGTGCCAGCAGCCCGGGACTAGCGGGAGGGGACTCCTACGAGCAGTACTTC. The complete variable domain, with remaining parts taken from reference TRBV7-2 and TRBJ2-7, reads GAGVSQSPSNKVTEKGKDVELRCDPISGHTALYWYRQSLGQGLEFLIYFQGNSAPDKSGLPSDRFSAERTGGSVSTLTIQRTQQEDSAVYLCASSPGLAGGDSYEQYFGPGTRLTVT.

The J gene is TRBJ2-1, the V gene TRBV2; 10 bases map to TRBD2. This CDR3 is 15 amino acids long. Unmatched junction bases numbered 6, after V lost 5 bases and J lost 5 bases. Germline assignment: CDR1 SNHLY and CDR2 FYNNEI. The CDR3 loop is CASSQQLAGHNEQFF. The CDR3 DNA follows: TGTGCCAGCAGTCAACAACTAGCGGGGCACAATGAGCAGTTCTTC.

This rearrangement joins TRBV5-1 to TRBJ1-1, with TRBD1 identical over 7 bases. V gave up 0 bases and J gave up 1 base; unmatched junction bases: 6. Germline V gene lookup returns CDR1 SGHRS and CDR2 YFSETQ. The CDR3 is 16 residues long. DNA of the CDR3: TGCGCCAGCAGCTTGGCCTGGGGACAGAGGAACACTGAAGCTTTCTTT. Translating it yields CASSLAWGQRNTEAFF.

V usage is TRBV4-1 and J usage is TRBJ2-2; no reliable D call. The CDR3 sequence is 18 residues long. CDR1 and CDR2 (germline): MGHRA, YSYEKL. The V end was cut by 0 bases, the J end by 7 bases, with 21 bases between. The CDR3 is CASSQEIPRQPNDGELFF. DNA of the CDR3: TGCGCCAGCAGCCAAGAAATTCCGCGGCAGCCCAACGACGGGGAGCTGTTTTTT.

This clone showed up just a few times. CDR3 nucleotide sequence: TGTGCCAGCAGCCGACCGGGTGGAGGACAGGGGGCTTACATTCAGTACTTC. It specifies CASSRPGGGQGAYIQYF. The chain is built from TRBV11-2 and TRBJ2-4; 11 positions match TRBD1. V dropped 5 bases and J dropped 8; count of bases not matched to a gene: 14. CDR3 length: 17 residues. Germline V lookup: CDR1 SGHAT, CDR2 FQNNGV.

The chain uses TRBV25-1 and TRBJ2-7; a weak D match, TRBD1 (5 bases). Germline V gene data show CDR1 as MGHDK and CDR2 as SYGVNS. The V end was cut by 4 bases, the J end by 6 bases, with 7 bases between. The CDR3 sequence is 11 residues long. CDR3 protein: CASSVGAEQYF. CDR3 DNA: TGTGCCAGCAGTGTAGGGGCCGAGCAGTACTTC.

The DNA for the CDR3 is TGTGCCAGCAGTGAGGCGGGACTATTCTACGAGCAGTACTTC. Translation: CASSEAGLFYEQYF. This rearrangement joins TRBV2 to TRBJ2-7; 7 bases fit TRBD2. Germline V lookup: CDR1 SNHLY, CDR2 FYNNEI. The V segment lost 3 bases and the J segment 3 bases; nucleotides outside the gene matches: 5. The CDR3 is 14 residues long.

The V and J genes are TRBV10-3 and TRBJ2-7; 11 bases fit TRBD2. J gave up 5 bases and V 6 bases, and 12 bases lay outside the gene matches. There are 16 residues in the CDR3. Per the germline V gene, CDR1 is ENHRY and CDR2 is SYGVKD. CDR3 coding DNA: TGTGCCATCAGGAGAACTAGCGGGAGCCCTCCCAACGAGCAGTACTTC. It encodes CAIRRTSGSPPNEQYF.

V usage is TRBV10-1 and J usage is TRBJ1-4, with D possibly matching TRBD1 (5 bases). V dropped 3 bases and J dropped 5 bases, with 10 bases sitting between them. The CDR3 sequence is 14 residues long. Germline-derived CDR1 and CDR2 are WNHNN and SYGVQD (reference sequence). The CDR3 loop reads CASSDGPGNEKLFF. The CDR3 nucleotides are TGCGCCAGCAGTGATGGCCCAGGGAATGAAAAACTGTTTTTT.

In nucleotides, the CDR3 is TGCAGCGTTGAAGCCCCTAGCGGGAGGACTCGAGAGCAGTACTTC. Translated: CSVEAPSGRTREQYF. The chain is built from TRBV29-1 and TRBJ2-7; 11 positions match TRBD2. The V and J ends lost 1 base and 7 bases, in that order; junction bases with no gene match: 9. Germline V CDR1 and CDR2: SQVTM, ANQGSEA. This CDR3 is 15 amino acids long.

The CDR3 loop reads CASSEPTGEAFF. DNA of the CDR3: TGTGCCAGCAGTGAACCGACAGGGGAAGCTTTCTTT. This rearrangement joins TRBV28 to TRBJ1-1; 7 positions agree with TRBD1. V lost 5 bases, J lost 8 bases, and 5 bases stayed unmatched. The CDR3 loop spans 12 amino acids. In germline, CDR1 is MDHEN, CDR2 SYDVKM.

The chain joins TRBV7-2 to TRBJ1-1; TRBD1 is a possible D gene (5 bases). Germline V gene lookup returns CDR1 SGHTA and CDR2 FQGNSA. With 7 bases removed from V and 6 bases from J, the gap between germline ends came to 21 bases. The CDR3 has 15 amino acids. The CDR3 sequence: CASNTGTTGAAEAFF. The CDR3 region has the DNA TGTGCCAGCAACACCGGGACTACAGGAGCGGCTGAAGCTTTCTTT.

The chain employs TRBV18 and TRBJ2-1, with 8 bases identical to TRBD1. Germline values: CDR1 KGHSH, CDR2 LQKENI. With 2 bases clipped from V and 6 bases from J, the junction kept 6 bases outside the gene matches. The CDR3 loop spans 15 amino acids. CDR3 sequence: CASSPKEQGGNEQFF. The CDR3 DNA follows: TGTGCCAGCTCACCAAAAGAACAGGGGGGCAATGAGCAGTTCTTC.

V usage is TRBV19 and J usage is TRBJ2-1; a possible D gene is TRBD2 (7 bases). The V gene's germline CDR1 is LNHDA and CDR2 SQIVND (reference sequence). Trimming cost V 5 bases and J 6 bases, with 23 bases left between them. The CDR3 is 17 residues long. The CDR3 spells CASSLPGGRPIGNEQFF. The CDR3 region has the DNA TGTGCCAGTAGTCTACCCGGGGGGCGGCCTATAGGCAATGAGCAGTTCTTC.

A single count supports this clone. The chain has TRBV5-4 and TRBJ2-3; 13 bases match TRBD2. After removal of 0 bases from V and 5 bases from J, the junction contained 6 bases not matched to a gene. This CDR3 region has 17 residues. CDR1 SGHNT and CDR2 YYREEE come from the germline V gene (reference sequence). The CDR3 bases are TGTGCCAGCAGCTTGGGGACTAGCGGGAGAGGGGGAGATACGCAGTATTTT. Its protein product is CASSLGTSGRGGDTQYF.

In nucleotides, the CDR3 is TGTGCCAGCAGCTTTCGGCTAGGCCATTACAATGAGCAGTTCTTC. Translation: CASSFRLGHYNEQFF. The rearrangement uses TRBV7-2 and TRBJ2-1; D is ambiguous. This CDR3 has 15 amino acids. Trimming took off 3 bases at V and 4 bases at J, with 13 bases between the two ends. The germline V gene encodes CDR1 SGHTA and CDR2 FQGNSA.

The chain joins TRBV6-1 to TRBJ2-7; 8 bases line up with TRBD1. Germline lookup yields CDR1 MNHNS and CDR2 SASEGT. The CDR3 contains 15 residues. Losses at the gene ends were 11 bases for V and 2 bases for J; bases not matched to a gene: 14. The CDR3 sequence is CASLEWTGLPYEQYF. CDR3 in DNA: TGTGCCTCCCTCGAGTGGACAGGGTTGCCCTACGAGCAGTACTTC.

V and J are TRBV9 and TRBJ1-1, with D uncertain. Between the trimmed V and J ends, which lost 0 bases and 2 bases, there was a span of 5 bases. Germline assignment: CDR1 SGDLS and CDR2 YYNGEE. CDR3 length: 13 amino acids. The CDR3 coding sequence is TGTGCCAGCAGCGTAGCAGCTAACACTGAAGCTTTCTTT. As protein: CASSVAANTEAFF.

The J gene is TRBJ2-6, the V gene TRBV21-1. TRBV21-1 is classified as a pseudogene. This CDR3 region has 15 residues. CDR3 amino acids: CASSKAGAGANVLTF. CDR3 bases: TGTGCCAGCAGCAAAGCGGGGGCTGGGGCCAACGTCCTGACTTTC.

The V gene is TRBV29-1, the J gene TRBJ1-2, with D possibly TRBD1 on 5 matching bases. This CDR3 is 12 amino acids long. CDR1 is SQVTM, CDR2 ANQGSEA, per germline. V lost 7 bases to trimming and J lost 5 bases, with 14 bases between them. CDR3 coding DNA: TGCAGCGCTTCCAGACAGTCATATGGCTACACCTTC. Amino acids: CSASRQSYGYTF.

The chain joins TRBV5-6 to TRBJ1-3; 7 nucleotides align to TRBD1. This CDR3 region has 17 residues. Trimming cost V 7 bases and J 4 bases; bases outside gene matches: 17. Germline V CDR1 and CDR2: SGHDT, YYEEEE. CDR3 DNA: TGTGCCAGCTCTCTGGGCGGACAGGCCGTCCAAGGAAACACCATATATTTT. Its protein product is CASSLGGQAVQGNTIYF.

This clone was found a few times. V and J are TRBV4-3 and TRBJ2-2, with 7 bases matching TRBD1. The V gene end was trimmed by 2 bases and the J gene end by 4 bases; junction bases not matched to a gene: 4. This CDR3 comprises 15 residues. Per germline, CDR1 LGHNA and CDR2 YSLEER. The CDR3 sequence: CASSQLTGSTGELFF. As DNA, the CDR3 is TGCGCCAGCAGCCAACTGACAGGGTCCACCGGGGAGCTGTTTTTT.

The V call is TRBV5-4, the J call TRBJ1-1; no definite D call. The CDR3 contains 13 residues. Deletions cut 4 bases from V and 4 bases from J, with 11 bases between. Germline CDR1 is SGHNT and CDR2 is YYREEE (reference sequence). Here the CDR3 reads CASSLTGVTEAFF. CDR3 in DNA: TGTGCCAGCAGCCTCACGGGCGTCACTGAAGCTTTCTTT.

The chain couples TRBV7-9 to TRBJ1-1; D not certain. The CDR3 is made up of 13 amino acids. CDR1 and CDR2 from the germline V gene are SEHNR and FQNEAQ (reference sequence). V lost 1 base to trimming and J lost 1 base, with 4 bases between them. Here the CDR3 reads CASSLVGNTEAFF. The CDR3 bases are TGTGCCAGCAGCTTAGTCGGGAACACTGAAGCTTTCTTT. Full variable domain (remainder filled in from reference TRBV7-9 and TRBJ1-1): DTGVSQNPRHKITKRGQNVTFRCDPISEHNRLYWYRQTLGQGPEFLTYFQNEAQLEKSRLLSDRFSAERPKGSFSTLEIQRTEQGDSAMYLCASSLVGNTEAFFGQGTRLTVV.

CDR3 protein: CASSEVWRGPLGRDTQYF. The DNA of the CDR3 is TGTGCCAGCAGTGAAGTATGGAGGGGACCCCTTGGGAGGGATACGCAGTATTTT. The chain joins TRBV6-1 to TRBJ2-3; possibly TRBD2 for D (6 bases). Germline lookup yields CDR1 MNHNS and CDR2 SASEGT. Trimming shortened V by 1 base and J by 6 bases, and 23 bases separated the two germline ends. This CDR3 is built from 18 residues.

This sequence joins TRBV7-9 and TRBJ2-3, with 7 nucleotides matching TRBD2. V dropped 1 base and J dropped 5; count of bases not matched to a gene: 15. CDR1 and CDR2 (germline): SEHNR, FQNEAQ (reference sequence). The CDR3 consists of 18 residues. CDR3 sequence (DNA): TGTGCCAGCAGCTTAGGCCCCTACGCGGGAGTGGATGGAGATACGCAGTATTTT. Encoded protein: CASSLGPYAGVDGDTQYF.

This clone has a single count. The J gene is TRBJ2-7, the V gene TRBV18; TRBD2 matches 15 bases. This CDR3 has 17 amino acids. CDR1 is KGHSH, CDR2 LQKENI, per germline. Trimming removed 4 bases from V and 0 bases from J; junction bases left unmatched: 4. The CDR3 DNA reads as TGTGCCAGCTCACAGGGACTAGCGGGAGGTTTCTCCTACGAGCAGTACTTC. Translated, it gives CASSQGLAGGFSYEQYF.